The clone carrying this T cell receptor (beta chain) was counted a few times. The antigen is not known. Within the sample, other DNA sequences also encode this same CDR3. This sample is drawn from a study of shared clonotypes between healthy human individuals. Study-level results: Sharing of clonotypes among donors was expected to vary with sequencing depth.

The method was immunoSEQ multiplex PCR; TCRdb's version includes in-frame clones alone and lacks a portion of them. The sample lists under 1,100,000 clones, approximately 70% seen once, with roughly 1.5% in the top ten. V gave up 0 bases and J gave up 5 bases, with 10 bases separating them. This CDR3 is built from 15 residues. CDR1 SGHAT and CDR2 FQNNGV come from the germline V gene. V is TRBV11-2 and J is TRBJ1-4; D ambiguous. The receptor was isolated from a man between 18 and 35 years old in good health. The sequenced sample was memory CD4+ T cells sorted from blood. Subset: CD45RA-negative fraction. This CDR3 reads CASSLDGGGNEKLFF. The DNA for the CDR3 is TGTGCCAGCAGCTTAGACGGAGGCGGGAATGAAAAACTGTTTTTT.